The clone carrying this T cell receptor beta chain was counted once. This record belongs to a study of OX40 agonist ivuxolimab in advanced cancers. Overall study context: Partial responses were achieved by three patients, one with hepatocellular carcinoma and two with cutaneous melanoma.

The CDR3 consists of 14 residues. The germline CDR1 and CDR2 sequences are SGHTA and FQGTGA. The germline V and J ends were trimmed by 3 bases and 6 bases, with 13 bases remaining between them. Cycle 7 day 1, cycle 4 day 1, and baseline were the timepoints at which blood was sampled. Assay used: immunoSEQ multiplex PCR; TCRdb lists only in-frame clones, some missing. The table lists around 15,000 clones, almost 85% of them singletons. The specimen was CD4+ or CD8+ T cells sorted from blood, collected in a trial of the OX40 agonist ivuxolimab. The chain joins TRBV7-3 to TRBJ2-3, with D perhaps TRBD1 or TRBD2 (6 bases each). This sequence was found in an adult with an advanced solid tumor such as melanoma, head and neck, liver or kidney cancer. The CDR3 protein is CASSFGGRLDTQYF. The CDR3 nucleotides read TGTGCCAGCAGCTTCGGGGGCCGTTTGGATACGCAGTATTTT.